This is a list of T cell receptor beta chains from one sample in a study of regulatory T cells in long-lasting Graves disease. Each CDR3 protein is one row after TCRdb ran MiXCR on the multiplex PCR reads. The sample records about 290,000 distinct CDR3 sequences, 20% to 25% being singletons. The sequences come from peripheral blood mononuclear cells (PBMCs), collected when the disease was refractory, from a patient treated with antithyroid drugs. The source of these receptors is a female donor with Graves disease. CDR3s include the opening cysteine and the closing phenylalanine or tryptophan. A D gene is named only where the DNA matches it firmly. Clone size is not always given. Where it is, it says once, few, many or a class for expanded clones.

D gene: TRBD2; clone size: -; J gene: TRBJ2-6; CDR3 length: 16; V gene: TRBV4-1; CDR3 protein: CASSQQREAGANVLTF; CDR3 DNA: TGCGCCAGCAGTCAGCAGCGGGAAGCTGGGGCCAACGTCCTGACTTTC
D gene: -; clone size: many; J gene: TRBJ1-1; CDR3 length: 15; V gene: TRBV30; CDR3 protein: CAWASGQGPNTEAFF; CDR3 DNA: TGTGCCTGGGCCTCGGGCCAAGGACCGAACACTGAAGCTTTCTTT
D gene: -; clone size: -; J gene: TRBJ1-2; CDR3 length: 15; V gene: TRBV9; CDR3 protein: CASSPWVGGSGGYTF; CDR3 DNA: TGTGCCAGCAGCCCATGGGTCGGGGGCTCAGGTGGCTACACCTTC
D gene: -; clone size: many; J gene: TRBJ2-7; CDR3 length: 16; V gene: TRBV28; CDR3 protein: CASSLSRRRGSYEQYF; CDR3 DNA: TGTGCCAGCAGTTTAAGTCGACGGCGGGGAAGCTACGAGCAGTACTTC
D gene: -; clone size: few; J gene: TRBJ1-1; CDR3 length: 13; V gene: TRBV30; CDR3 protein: CATKGASTDEAFF; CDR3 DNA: TGTGCCACCAAAGGTGCCTCCACGGACGAAGCTTTCTTT
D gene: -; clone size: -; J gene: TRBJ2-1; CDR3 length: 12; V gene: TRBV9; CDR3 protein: CASSVGDYEQFF; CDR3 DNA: TGTGCCAGCAGCGTAGGGGACTATGAGCAGTTCTTC
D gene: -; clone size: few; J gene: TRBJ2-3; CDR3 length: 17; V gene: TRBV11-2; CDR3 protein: CASSPGGGQVYTDTQYF; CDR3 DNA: TGTGCCAGCAGCCCAGGGGGGGGACAGGTATACACAGATACGCAGTATTTT
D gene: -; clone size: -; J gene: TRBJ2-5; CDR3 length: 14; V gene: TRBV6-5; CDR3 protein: CASSYSIGWETQYF; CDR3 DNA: TGTGCCAGCAGTTACTCGATTGGATGGGAGACCCAGTACTTC
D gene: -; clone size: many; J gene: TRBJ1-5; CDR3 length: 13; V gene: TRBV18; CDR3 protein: CASSPESNQPQHF; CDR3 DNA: TGTGCCAGCTCACCGGAAAGCAATCAGCCCCAGCATTTT
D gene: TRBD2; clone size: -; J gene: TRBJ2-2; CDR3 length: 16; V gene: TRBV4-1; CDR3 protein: CASSQDLAGNTGELFF; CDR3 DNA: TGCGCCAGCAGCCAAGATTTAGCGGGGAACACCGGGGAGCTGTTTTTT
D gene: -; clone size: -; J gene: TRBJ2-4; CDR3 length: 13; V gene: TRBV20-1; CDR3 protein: CSARGGSGEIQYF; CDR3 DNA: TGCAGTGCTAGAGGGGGGTCCGGGGAGATTCAGTACTTC
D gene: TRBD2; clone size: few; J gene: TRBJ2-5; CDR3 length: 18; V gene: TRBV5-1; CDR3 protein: CASSFNSFGASGSETQYF; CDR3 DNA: TGCGCCAGCAGCTTTAACTCTTTTGGAGCTAGCGGGAGTGAGACCCAGTACTTC
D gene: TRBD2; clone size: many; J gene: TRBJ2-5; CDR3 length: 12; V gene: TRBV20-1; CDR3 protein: CSEGTRLETQYF; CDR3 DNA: TGCAGTGAGGGGACTAGACTAGAGACCCAGTACTTC
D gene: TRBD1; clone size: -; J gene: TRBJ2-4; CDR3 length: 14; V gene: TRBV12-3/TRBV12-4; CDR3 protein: CASSGTGTENIQYF; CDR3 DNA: TGTGCCAGCAGTGGCACCGGGACAGAAAACATTCAGTACTTC
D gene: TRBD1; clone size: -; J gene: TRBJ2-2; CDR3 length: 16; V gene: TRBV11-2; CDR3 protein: CASSGSLTGATGELFF; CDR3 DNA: TGTGCCAGCAGCGGCTCCTTGACAGGGGCCACCGGGGAGCTGTTTTTT
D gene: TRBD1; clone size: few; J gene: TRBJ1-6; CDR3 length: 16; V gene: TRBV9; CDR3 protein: CASSSDRESYNSPLHF; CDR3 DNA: TGTGCCAGCAGCAGTGACAGGGAGTCCTATAATTCACCCCTCCACTTT